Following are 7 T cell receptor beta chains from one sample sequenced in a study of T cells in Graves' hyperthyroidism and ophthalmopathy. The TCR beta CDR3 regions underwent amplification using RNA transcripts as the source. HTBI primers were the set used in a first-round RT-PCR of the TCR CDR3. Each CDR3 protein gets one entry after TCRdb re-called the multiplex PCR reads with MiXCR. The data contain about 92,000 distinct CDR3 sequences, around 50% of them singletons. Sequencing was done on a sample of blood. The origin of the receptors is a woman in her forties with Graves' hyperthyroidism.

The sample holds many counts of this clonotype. Here the CDR3 reads CSASGRALGSYEQYF. As DNA, the CDR3 is TGCAGTGCTAGCGGGAGGGCCTTAGGTTCCTACGAGCAGTACTTC. This chain connects TRBV20-1 to TRBJ2-7, with TRBD2 identical over 8 bases. The V segment lost 3 bases and the J segment 1 base; nucleotides outside the gene matches: 8. This CDR3 spans 15 amino acids. From germline, CDR1 is DFQATT and CDR2 SNEGSKA (reference sequence).

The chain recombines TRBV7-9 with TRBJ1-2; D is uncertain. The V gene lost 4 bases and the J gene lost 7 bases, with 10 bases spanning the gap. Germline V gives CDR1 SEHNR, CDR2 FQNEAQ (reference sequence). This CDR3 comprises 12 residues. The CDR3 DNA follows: TGTGCCAGCAGCTGGGCGGGGAGTGGCTACACCTTC. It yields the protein CASSWAGSGYTF.

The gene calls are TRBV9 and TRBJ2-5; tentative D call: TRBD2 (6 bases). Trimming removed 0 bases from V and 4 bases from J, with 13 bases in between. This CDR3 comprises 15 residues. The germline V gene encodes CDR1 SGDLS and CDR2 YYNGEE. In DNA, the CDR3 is TGTGCCAGCAGCGTAGGAGTCGGGAGAGGAGAGACCCAGTACTTC. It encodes CASSVGVGRGETQYF.

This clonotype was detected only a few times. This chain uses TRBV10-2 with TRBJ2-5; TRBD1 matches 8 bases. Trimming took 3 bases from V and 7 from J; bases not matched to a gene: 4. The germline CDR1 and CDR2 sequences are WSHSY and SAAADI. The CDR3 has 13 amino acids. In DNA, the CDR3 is TGCGCCAGCAGTGAACGAACAGGGGGGACCCAGTACTTC. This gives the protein CASSERTGGTQYF.

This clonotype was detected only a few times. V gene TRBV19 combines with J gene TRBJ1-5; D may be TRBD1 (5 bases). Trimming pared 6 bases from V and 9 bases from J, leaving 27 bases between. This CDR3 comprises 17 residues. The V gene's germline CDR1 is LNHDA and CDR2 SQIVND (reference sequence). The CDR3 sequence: CASSPGLRLRDHRPQHF. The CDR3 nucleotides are TGTGCCAGTAGCCCGGGACTCCGCCTGCGGGACCATCGGCCCCAGCATTTT.

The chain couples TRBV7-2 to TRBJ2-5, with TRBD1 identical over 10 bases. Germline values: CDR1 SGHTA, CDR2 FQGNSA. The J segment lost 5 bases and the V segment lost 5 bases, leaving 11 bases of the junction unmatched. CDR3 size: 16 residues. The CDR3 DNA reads TGTGCCAGCAGCCTCCTCTCGGGACAGGGGTGGGAGACCCAGTACTTC. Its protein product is CASSLLSGQGWETQYF.

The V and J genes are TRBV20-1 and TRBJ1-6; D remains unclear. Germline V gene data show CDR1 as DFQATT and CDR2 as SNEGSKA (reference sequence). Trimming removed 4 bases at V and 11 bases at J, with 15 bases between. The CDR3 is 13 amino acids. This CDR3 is CSATALGNAPLHF. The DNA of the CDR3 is TGCAGTGCTACAGCTTTGGGGAATGCACCCCTCCACTTT.